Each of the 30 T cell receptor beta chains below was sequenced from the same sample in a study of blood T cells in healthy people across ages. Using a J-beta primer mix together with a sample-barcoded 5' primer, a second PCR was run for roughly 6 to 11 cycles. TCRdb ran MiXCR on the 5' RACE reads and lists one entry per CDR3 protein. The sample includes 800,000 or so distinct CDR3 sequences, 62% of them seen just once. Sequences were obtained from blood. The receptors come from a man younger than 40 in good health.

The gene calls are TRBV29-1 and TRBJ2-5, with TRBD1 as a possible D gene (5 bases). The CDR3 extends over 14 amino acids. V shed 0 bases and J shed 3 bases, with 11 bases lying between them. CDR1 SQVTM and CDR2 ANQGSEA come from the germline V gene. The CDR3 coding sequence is TGCAGCGTTGAAGATTTTGACAGAAAAGAGACCCAGTACTTC. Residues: CSVEDFDRKETQYF.

CDR3: CATTPGPGQGDQPQHF. The CDR3 coding sequence is TGTGCCACGACCCCAGGACCGGGACAGGGTGATCAGCCCCAGCATTTT. This sequence joins TRBV10-3 and TRBJ1-5; 9 nucleotides agree with TRBD1. V shed 10 bases and J 5 bases; nucleotides not matched to a gene: 15. CDR1 is ENHRY, CDR2 SYGVKD, per germline. The CDR3 is 16 amino acids.

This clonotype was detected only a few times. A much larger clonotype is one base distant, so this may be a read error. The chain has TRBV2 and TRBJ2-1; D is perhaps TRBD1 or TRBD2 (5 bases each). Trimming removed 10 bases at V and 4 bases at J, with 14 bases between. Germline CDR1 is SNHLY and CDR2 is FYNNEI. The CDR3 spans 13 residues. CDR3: CATRGRAYNEQFF. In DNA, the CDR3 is TGTGCCACCCGGGGCAGGGCGTACAATGAGCAGTTCTTC.

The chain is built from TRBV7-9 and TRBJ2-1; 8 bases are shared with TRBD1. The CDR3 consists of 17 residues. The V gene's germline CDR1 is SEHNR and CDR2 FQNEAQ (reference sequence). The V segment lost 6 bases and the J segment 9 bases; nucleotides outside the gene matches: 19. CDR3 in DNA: TGTGCCAGCAGTGGTGAGGGGACAGGTGCCTTTCGGGTTGAGCAGTTCTTC. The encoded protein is CASSGEGTGAFRVEQFF.

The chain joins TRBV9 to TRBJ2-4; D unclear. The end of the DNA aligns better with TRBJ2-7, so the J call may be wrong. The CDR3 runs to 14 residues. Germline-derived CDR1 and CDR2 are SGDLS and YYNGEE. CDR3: CASSRASRGSEQYF. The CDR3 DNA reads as TGTGCCAGCAGCAGAGCCTCCCGCGGATCCGAGCAGTACTTC.

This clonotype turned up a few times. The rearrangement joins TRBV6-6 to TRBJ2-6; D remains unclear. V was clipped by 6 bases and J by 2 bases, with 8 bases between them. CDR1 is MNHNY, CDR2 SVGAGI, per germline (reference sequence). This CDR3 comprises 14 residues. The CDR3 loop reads CASRGRAGANVLTF. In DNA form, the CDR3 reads TGTGCCAGCAGGGGAAGGGCTGGGGCCAACGTCCTGACTTTC.

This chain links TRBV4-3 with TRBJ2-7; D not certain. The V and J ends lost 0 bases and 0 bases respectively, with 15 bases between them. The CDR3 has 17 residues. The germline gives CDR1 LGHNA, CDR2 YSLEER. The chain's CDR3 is CASSQEFMGSSSYEQYF. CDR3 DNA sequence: TGCGCCAGCAGCCAAGAGTTCATGGGCAGCAGCTCCTACGAGCAGTACTTC.

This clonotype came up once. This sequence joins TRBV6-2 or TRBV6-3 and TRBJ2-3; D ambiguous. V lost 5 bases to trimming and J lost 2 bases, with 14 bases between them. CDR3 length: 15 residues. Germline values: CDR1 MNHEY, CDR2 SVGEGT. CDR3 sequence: CASSSRRLPTDTQYF. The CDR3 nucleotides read TGTGCCAGCAGTAGCAGACGGTTACCCACAGATACGCAGTATTTT.

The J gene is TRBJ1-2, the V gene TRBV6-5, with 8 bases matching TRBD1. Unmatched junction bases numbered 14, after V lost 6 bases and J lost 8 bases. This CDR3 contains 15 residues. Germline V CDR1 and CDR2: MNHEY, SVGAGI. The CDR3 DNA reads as TGTGCCAGCAGCGACCGACAGGGGACTGTAGGGGGCTACACCTTC. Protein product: CASSDRQGTVGGYTF.

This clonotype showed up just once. This CDR3 reads CSAPKTPGIGLYEQYF. CDR3 bases: TGCAGTGCTCCAAAAACGCCGGGCATAGGGCTCTACGAGCAGTACTTC. The chain uses TRBV20-1 and TRBJ2-7; no clear D. The germline CDR1 and CDR2 sequences are DFQATT and SNEGSKA (reference sequence). The V and J ends lost 5 bases and 3 bases respectively, with 23 bases between them. The CDR3 is 16 residues long.

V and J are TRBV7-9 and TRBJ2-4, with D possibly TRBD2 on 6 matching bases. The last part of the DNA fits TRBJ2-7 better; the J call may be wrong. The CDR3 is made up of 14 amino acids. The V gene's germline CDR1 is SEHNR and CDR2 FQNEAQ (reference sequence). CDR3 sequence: CASSFSGRAYEQYF. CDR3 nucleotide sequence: TGTGCCAGCAGCTTCTCCGGGAGAGCCTACGAGCAGTACTTC.

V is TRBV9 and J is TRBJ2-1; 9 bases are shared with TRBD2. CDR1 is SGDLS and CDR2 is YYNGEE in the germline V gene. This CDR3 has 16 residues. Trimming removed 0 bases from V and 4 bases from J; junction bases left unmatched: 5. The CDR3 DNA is TGTGCCAGCAGCGTAGTTGGGACTAGCTTGTACAATGAGCAGTTCTTC. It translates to CASSVVGTSLYNEQFF.

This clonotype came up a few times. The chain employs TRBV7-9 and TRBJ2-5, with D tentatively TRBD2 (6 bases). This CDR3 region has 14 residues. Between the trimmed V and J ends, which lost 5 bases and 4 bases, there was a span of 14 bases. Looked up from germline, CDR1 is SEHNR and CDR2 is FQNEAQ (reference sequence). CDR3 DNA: TGTGCCAGCAGCCCCCTGCGGAGGGGAGAGACCCAGTACTTC. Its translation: CASSPLRRGETQYF. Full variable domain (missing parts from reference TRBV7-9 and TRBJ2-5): DTGVSQNPRHKITKRGQNVTFRCDPISEHNRLYWYRQTLGQGPEFLTYFQNEAQLEKSRLLSDRFSAERPKGSFSTLEIQRTEQGDSAMYLCASSPLRRGETQYFGPGTRLLVL.

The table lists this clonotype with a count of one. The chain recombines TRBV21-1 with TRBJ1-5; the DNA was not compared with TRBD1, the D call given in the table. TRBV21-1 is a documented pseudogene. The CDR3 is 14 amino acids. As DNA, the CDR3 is TGTGCCAGCAGCAACGACAGGGGGGGACAGCCCCAGCATTTT. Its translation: CASSNDRGGQPQHF.

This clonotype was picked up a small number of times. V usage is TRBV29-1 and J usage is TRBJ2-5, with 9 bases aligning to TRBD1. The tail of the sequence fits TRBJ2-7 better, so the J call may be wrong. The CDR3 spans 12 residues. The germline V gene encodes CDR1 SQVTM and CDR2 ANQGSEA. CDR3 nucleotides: TGCAGCGCGGGACAGGGTAACCACGAGCAGTACTTC. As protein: CSAGQGNHEQYF.

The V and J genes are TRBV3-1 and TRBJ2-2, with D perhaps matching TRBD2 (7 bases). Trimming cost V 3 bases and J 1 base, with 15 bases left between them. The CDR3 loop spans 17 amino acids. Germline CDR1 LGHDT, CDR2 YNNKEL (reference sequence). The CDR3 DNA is TGTGCCAGCAGCCAGCGGGGAGGGGGGCTGAACACCGGGGAGCTGTTTTTT. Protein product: CASSQRGGGLNTGELFF.

CDR3: CASSLEGQGSEQYF. The CDR3 DNA reads as TGTGCCAGCAGCTTAGAGGGACAGGGGAGCGAGCAGTACTTC. This chain connects TRBV11-2 to TRBJ2-5, with 10 nucleotides matching TRBD1. With the DNA end fitting TRBJ2-7 better, the J assignment may be wrong. The length of the CDR3 is 14 residues. Germline assignment: CDR1 SGHAT and CDR2 FQNNGV.

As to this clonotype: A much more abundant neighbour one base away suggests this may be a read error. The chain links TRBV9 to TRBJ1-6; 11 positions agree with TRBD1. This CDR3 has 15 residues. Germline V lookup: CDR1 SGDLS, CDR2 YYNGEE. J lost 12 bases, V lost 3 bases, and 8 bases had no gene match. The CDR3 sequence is CASSAGTGGFLPLHF. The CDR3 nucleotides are TGTGCCAGCAGCGCCGGGACAGGGGGTTTTTTACCCCTCCACTTT.

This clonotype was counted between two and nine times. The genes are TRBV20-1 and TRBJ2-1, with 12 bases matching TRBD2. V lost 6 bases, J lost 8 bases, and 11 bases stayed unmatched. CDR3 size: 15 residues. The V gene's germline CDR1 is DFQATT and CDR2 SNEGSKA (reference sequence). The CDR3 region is CSANSGTSGLDEQFF. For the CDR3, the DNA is TGCAGTGCCAATTCAGGGACTAGCGGGCTCGATGAGCAGTTCTTC.

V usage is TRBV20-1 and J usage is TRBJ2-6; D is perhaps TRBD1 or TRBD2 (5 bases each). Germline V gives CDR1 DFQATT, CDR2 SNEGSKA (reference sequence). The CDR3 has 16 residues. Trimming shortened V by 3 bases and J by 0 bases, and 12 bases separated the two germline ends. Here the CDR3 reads CSARQGDSSGANVLTF. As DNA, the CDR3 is TGCAGTGCTAGGCAGGGAGATAGCTCTGGGGCCAACGTCCTGACTTTC.

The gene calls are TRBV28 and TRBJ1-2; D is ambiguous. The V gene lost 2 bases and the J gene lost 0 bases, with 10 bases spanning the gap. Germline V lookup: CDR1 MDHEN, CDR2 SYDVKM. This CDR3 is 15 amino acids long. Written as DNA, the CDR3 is TGTGCCAGCAGTTTAGTTCCTCTAGCTAACTATGGCTACACCTTC. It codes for CASSLVPLANYGYTF.

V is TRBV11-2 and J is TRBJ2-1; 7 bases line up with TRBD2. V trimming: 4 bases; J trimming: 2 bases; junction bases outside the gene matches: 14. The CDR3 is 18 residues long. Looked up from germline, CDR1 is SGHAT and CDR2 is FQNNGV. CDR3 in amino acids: CASSSRPPSSGPYNEQFF. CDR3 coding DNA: TGTGCCAGCAGCTCCCGCCCCCCTTCTAGCGGCCCCTACAATGAGCAGTTCTTC.

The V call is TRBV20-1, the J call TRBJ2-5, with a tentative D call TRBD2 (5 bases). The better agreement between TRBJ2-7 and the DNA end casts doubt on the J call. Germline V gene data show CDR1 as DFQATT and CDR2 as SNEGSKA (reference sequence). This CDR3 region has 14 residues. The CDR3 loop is CSARNKLGAYEQYF. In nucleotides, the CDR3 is TGCAGTGCTAGGAATAAACTAGGAGCTTACGAGCAGTACTTC.

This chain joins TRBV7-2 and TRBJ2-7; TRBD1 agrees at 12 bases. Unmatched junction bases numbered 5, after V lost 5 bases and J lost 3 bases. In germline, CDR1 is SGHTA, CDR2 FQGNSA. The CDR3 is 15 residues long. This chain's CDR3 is CASSMGQGARYEQYF. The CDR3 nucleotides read TGTGCCAGCAGCATGGGACAGGGGGCTCGCTACGAGCAGTACTTC.

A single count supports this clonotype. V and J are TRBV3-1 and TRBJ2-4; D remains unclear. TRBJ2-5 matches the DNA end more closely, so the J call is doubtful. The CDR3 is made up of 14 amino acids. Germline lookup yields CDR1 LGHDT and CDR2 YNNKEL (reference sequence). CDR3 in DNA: TGTGCCAGCAGCCCCACGACGAGCAGGGAGACCCAGTACTTC. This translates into CASSPTTSRETQYF.

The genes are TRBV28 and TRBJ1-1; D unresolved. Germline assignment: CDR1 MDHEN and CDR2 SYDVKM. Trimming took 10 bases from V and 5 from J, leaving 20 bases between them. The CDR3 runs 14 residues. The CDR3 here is CATTGSSGGTEAFF. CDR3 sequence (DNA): TGTGCCACCACCGGTAGTTCTGGAGGGACTGAAGCTTTCTTT.

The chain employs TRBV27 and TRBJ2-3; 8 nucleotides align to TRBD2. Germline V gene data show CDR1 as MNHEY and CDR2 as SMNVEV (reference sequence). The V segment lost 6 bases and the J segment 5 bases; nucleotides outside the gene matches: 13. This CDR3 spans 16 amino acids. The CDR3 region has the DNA TGTGCCAGCAGCTCCGGGACTAGTATTTTAGGAGATACGCAGTATTTT. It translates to CASSSGTSILGDTQYF.

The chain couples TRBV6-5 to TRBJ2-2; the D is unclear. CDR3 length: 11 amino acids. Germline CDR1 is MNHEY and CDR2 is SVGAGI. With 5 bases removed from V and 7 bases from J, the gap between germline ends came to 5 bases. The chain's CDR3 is CASSRDGELFF. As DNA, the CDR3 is TGTGCCAGCAGTAGGGACGGGGAGCTGTTTTTT.

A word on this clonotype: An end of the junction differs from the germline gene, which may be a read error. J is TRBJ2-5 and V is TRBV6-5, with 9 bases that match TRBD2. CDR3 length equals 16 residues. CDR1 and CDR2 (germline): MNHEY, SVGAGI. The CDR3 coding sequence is TGTGCCAGCAGTTACGAGGGGGCTAGCGGGGAAGAGGCCCAGTACTTC. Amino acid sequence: CASSYEGASGEEAQYF.

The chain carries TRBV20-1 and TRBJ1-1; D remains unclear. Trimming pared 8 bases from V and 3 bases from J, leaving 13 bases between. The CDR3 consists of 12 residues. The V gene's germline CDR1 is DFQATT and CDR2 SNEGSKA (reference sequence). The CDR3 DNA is TGCAGTCAAGCTTGGGGAGACACTGAAGCTTTCTTT. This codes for CSQAWGDTEAFF.